This TCR beta chain was profiled in a study of blood T cell repertoires in COVID-19. As for the study in general: COVID-19 samples collected from the United States, Italy and Spain covered acute and convalescent phases. Nucleic acid was either cDNA or gDNA, and it came from T cells, B-cell-depleted T cells, or PBMCs.

Per the authors' pipeline: Estimated nucleated cell counts came from reference gene primer amplification. Generated by immunoSEQ multiplex PCR, the TCRdb table keeps only in-frame clones and is missing some. V and J calls and clone size are copied from that table; D and trimming were computed from the DNA. The sample records approximately 260,000 clones, about 88% being singletons. Per the germline V gene, CDR1 is SGHVS and CDR2 is FNYEAQ. This CDR3 region has 15 residues. After removal of 1 base from V and 10 bases from J, the junction contained 8 bases not matched to a gene. Sequencing was done on a sample of peripheral blood. The chain has TRBV7-6 and TRBJ2-1; 9 bases are a match to TRBD2. The receptor was isolated from a man between 18 and 29 years old with active or convalescent COVID-19. The CDR3 here is CASSLEAGGPGEQFF. Here the CDR3 DNA reads TGTGCCAGCAGCTTAGAGGCGGGAGGGCCGGGGGAGCAGTTCTTC.